The next 8 T cell receptor beta chains were all read from a single sample in a study of CD8+CD57+ T cells in acquired aplastic anemia (dated by TCRdb to the late 2010s). Sequencing was carried out with an Illumina HiSeq 2000. TCR beta VDJ combination and CDR3 sequence profiling used genomic DNA as the template. TCRdb ran its own pipeline on the public reads, namely fastp trimming at Q25 and MiXCR clone calling, and kept in-frame beta chains. Each entry is one CDR3 protein sequence, shown with its most common DNA and genes. The sample table shows 60,000 or so distinct CDR3 sequences, and roughly 58% are seen once. The biggest ten clones account for about 2.5% of the sample. Material for sequencing was sorted CD4+, CD8+, or CD8+CD57+ T cells (not recorded which) from PBMCs. The receptors come from a human donor in good health, serving as a control.

This clonotype was detected many times. One end of the junction fails to match germline, which may point to a read error. This sequence joins TRBV11-2 and TRBJ1-3, with D possibly being TRBD1 (6 bases). The germline CDR1 and CDR2 sequences are SGHAT and FQNNGV. The CDR3 loop spans 15 amino acids. CDR3 coding DNA: TGTGCCAGCAGCCTAGAGGGGGGTTTTGGAAACACCATATATTTT. Translation: CASSLEGGFGNTIYF.

The table lists this clonotype with a count of one. The CDR3 DNA reads TGCAGTGCCATGACAGGGGGTAGTCTCTACAATGAGCAGTTCTTC. Translating it yields CSAMTGGSLYNEQFF. The chain employs TRBV20-1 and TRBJ2-1, with 9 bases fitting TRBD1. The CDR3 is 15 residues long. In germline, CDR1 is DFQATT, CDR2 SNEGSKA (reference sequence). Germline trimming cut 6 bases from V and 3 bases from J; bases unmatched to any gene: 9.

The gene calls are TRBV19 and TRBJ1-5, with 8 nucleotides matching TRBD1. V dropped 5 bases and J dropped 1; count of bases not matched to a gene: 4. This CDR3 is 15 amino acids long. The germline gives CDR1 LNHDA, CDR2 SQIVND (reference sequence). CDR3 DNA sequence: TGTGCCAGTAGTCTCCAGGGGGCAAGCAATCAGCCCCAGCATTTT. This codes for CASSLQGASNQPQHF. Full variable domain (rest looked up from reference TRBV19 and TRBJ1-5): DGGITQSPKYLFRKEGQNVTLSCEQNLNHDAMYWYRQDPGQGLRLIYYSQIVNDFQKGDIAEGYSVSREKKESFPLTVTSAQKNPTAFYLCASSLQGASNQPQHFGDGTRLSIL.

This clonotype was counted between two and nine times. This sequence may be a read error, since a much larger clone differs from it by one base. The rearrangement joins TRBV18 to TRBJ1-2; 9 nucleotides line up with TRBD1. The CDR3 runs 15 residues. J lost 8 bases, V lost 2 bases, and 9 bases had no gene match. The germline gives CDR1 KGHSH, CDR2 LQKENI. The CDR3 reads CASSPIGTGSGGYTF. The DNA for the CDR3 is TGTGCCAGCTCACCAATTGGGACAGGGTCTGGCGGCTACACCTTC.

This clonotype showed up many times. V usage is TRBV6-6 and J usage is TRBJ2-1; no firm D call. The CDR3 spans 15 residues. The germline V gene has CDR1 MNHNY and CDR2 SVGAGI (reference sequence). Trimming shortened V by 0 bases and J by 5 bases, and 11 bases separated the two germline ends. The CDR3 bases are TGTGCCAGCAGTTACTCTGGTTTTTCGGACAATGAGCAGTTCTTC. Its translation is CASSYSGFSDNEQFF.

This clonotype occurred many times. The gene calls are TRBV19 and TRBJ2-1; 8 nucleotides match TRBD2. Germline V gene data show CDR1 as LNHDA and CDR2 as SQIVND (reference sequence). J gave up 7 bases and V 7 bases, and 12 bases lay outside the gene matches. The CDR3 consists of 15 residues. Here the CDR3 DNA reads TGTGCCAGTAATCGCAGCGGGAGAGGGCCTAATGAGCAGTTCTTC. It yields the protein CASNRSGRGPNEQFF. Looking up the rest from reference TRBV19 and TRBJ2-1 gives the full variable domain: DGGITQSPKYLFRKEGQNVTLSCEQNLNHDAMYWYRQDPGQGLRLIYYSQIVNDFQKGDIAEGYSVSREKKESFPLTVTSAQKNPTAFYLCASNRSGRGPNEQFFGPGTRLTVL.

This clonotype has ten or more counts. The chain couples TRBV11-3 to TRBJ2-2; D is unresolved. The CDR3 extends over 13 amino acids. V was trimmed by 8 bases and J by 2 bases, leaving 9 bases between them. CDR1 and CDR2 from the germline V gene are SGHNT and YENEEA. CDR3 residues: CASQVFNTGELFF. CDR3 coding DNA: TGTGCCAGCCAGGTCTTCAACACCGGGGAGCTGTTTTTT.

This clonotype was found many times. The chain employs TRBV7-8 and TRBJ1-3; tentative D call: TRBD1 (6 bases). This CDR3 spans 14 amino acids. Germline V gives CDR1 SGHVS, CDR2 FQNEAQ. Trimming removed 2 bases from V and 2 bases from J, with 7 bases in between. CDR3 in amino acids: CASSLHRAGNTIYF. CDR3 in DNA: TGTGCCAGCAGCTTACACAGGGCTGGAAACACCATATATTTT.